A single sample is the source of the 2 T cell receptor beta chains below, sequenced in a study of T cell changes during pregnancy in multiple sclerosis. The assay was immunoSEQ multiplex PCR, and TCRdb's table has in-frame clones only and misses some. The sample carries 75,000 to 80,000 clones, about 93% recorded once. The sample consisted of peripheral blood, taken after pregnancy. The receptors come from a female donor in good health, enrolled as a control in a pregnancy study.

This chain joins TRBV2 and TRBJ1-5; D is unclear. The ends were cut back, 5 bases at V and 9 bases at J, with 11 bases in the middle. The germline gives CDR1 SNHLY, CDR2 FYNNEI. The CDR3 spans 12 residues. This chain's CDR3 is CASSLSERPQHF. The CDR3 region has the DNA TGTGCCAGCAGTCTCTCCGAGCGGCCCCAGCATTTT.

The chain combines TRBV6-5 with TRBJ2-1; 8 nucleotides line up with TRBD1. The CDR3 extends over 14 amino acids. The germline gives CDR1 MNHEY, CDR2 SVGAGI. Losses at the gene ends were 4 bases for V and 6 bases for J; bases not matched to a gene: 5. The CDR3 region is CASSSGRGRNEQFF. For the CDR3, the DNA is TGTGCCAGCAGTTCCGGCAGGGGGCGCAATGAGCAGTTCTTC.